The next 13 T cell receptor beta chains were all read from a single sample in a study of T cells after yellow fever vaccination. Each CDR3 protein is one row after TCRdb ran MiXCR on the 5' RACE reads. The sample contains 350,000 or so distinct CDR3 sequences, approximately 8% of which appear only once. The input for sequencing was PBMCs, taken more than 40 days after the first yellow fever vaccination. Source of these receptors: a man aged 18 to 30 who received the YFV17D yellow fever vaccine.

Turning to this clonotype: The junction departs from germline at one end; a sequencing error may be responsible. The chain carries TRBV20-1 and TRBJ2-7; tentative D call: TRBD2 (6 bases). The CDR3 is 12 residues long. The germline gives CDR1 DFQATT, CDR2 SNEGSKA (reference sequence). CDR3 sequence: CSARGAGIELYF. The CDR3 DNA follows: TGCAGTGCTAGAGGGGCGGGGATCGAGCTGTACTTC.

This clonotype turned up a few times. DNA for the CDR3: TGTGCCAGCAGTTACGAGGGGGGGCAGGGCTATGGCTACACCTTC. The encoded protein is CASSYEGGQGYGYTF. This chain links TRBV6-5 with TRBJ1-2; a weak D match, TRBD1 (6 bases). Trimming removed 2 bases from V and 4 bases from J, with 14 bases in between. CDR3 length: 15 residues. CDR1 and CDR2 from the germline V gene are MNHEY and SVGAGI.

This clonotype showed up just a few times. The chain couples TRBV29-1 to TRBJ2-3, with D possibly matching TRBD2 (6 bases). CDR1 is SQVTM, CDR2 ANQGSEA, per germline. Trimming left V 6 bases short and J 0 bases short, with 13 bases between. CDR3 length: 14 residues. CDR3 sequence: CSVSGTPSTDTQYF. The CDR3 DNA follows: TGCAGCGTCTCAGGGACTCCTAGCACAGATACGCAGTATTTT.

This chain links TRBV4-3 with TRBJ2-7; no clear D gene. Trimming shortened V by 0 bases and J by 7 bases, and 16 bases separated the two germline ends. Germline V gene data show CDR1 as LGHNA and CDR2 as YSLEER. The CDR3 length is 15 residues. This CDR3 is CASSQEWVPVGEQYF. Written as DNA, the CDR3 is TGCGCCAGCAGCCAAGAGTGGGTCCCCGTGGGGGAGCAGTACTTC.

A few counts support this clonotype. The rearrangement joins TRBV5-4 to TRBJ1-5, with D possibly matching TRBD1 (6 bases). V lost 6 bases and J 2 bases, leaving 12 bases between the germline ends. The CDR3 runs to 14 residues. Germline values: CDR1 SGHNT, CDR2 YYREEE (reference sequence). The chain's CDR3 is CASTETGRNQPQHF. In DNA, the CDR3 is TGTGCCAGCACCGAGACAGGACGCAATCAGCCCCAGCATTTT. Full variable domain (outside the CDR3, taken from reference TRBV5-4 and TRBJ1-5): ETGVTQSPTHLIKTRGQQVTLRCSSQSGHNTVSWYQQALGQGPQFIFQYYREEENGRGNFPPRFSGLQFPNYSSELNVNALELDDSALYLCASTETGRNQPQHFGDGTRLSIL.

This clonotype turned up a few times. The gene calls are TRBV5-4 and TRBJ1-3, with 8 bases fitting TRBD1. J lost 7 bases, V lost 0 bases, and 3 bases had no gene match. The CDR3 covers 14 residues. Germline loops: CDR1 SGHNT, CDR2 YYREEE (reference sequence). As DNA, the CDR3 is TGTGCCAGCAGCTTGGACAGGGGGATCAACACCATATATTTT. It codes for CASSLDRGINTIYF.

This clonotype has a handful of counts. The V and J genes are TRBV11-2 and TRBJ2-2; D not resolved. The germline gives CDR1 SGHAT, CDR2 FQNNGV. The germline V and J ends were trimmed by 5 bases and 5 bases, with 12 bases remaining between them. The CDR3 runs to 14 residues. The DNA for the CDR3 is TGTGCCAGCAGCCCTAAGACTGGGACCGGGGAGCTGTTTTTT. Residues: CASSPKTGTGELFF. Combining the CDR3 with reference TRBV11-2 and TRBJ2-2 gives the whole variable domain EAGVAQSPRYKIIEKRQSVAFWCNPISGHATLYWYQQILGQGPKLLIQFQNNGVVDDSQLPKDRFSAERLKGVDSTLKIQPAKLEDSAVYLCASSPKTGTGELFFGEGSRLTVL.

This clonotype was seen more than once but under ten times. The chain is built from TRBV5-1 and TRBJ2-6; no firm D call. Trimming cost V 2 bases and J 0 bases, with 6 bases left between them. The CDR3 extends over 15 amino acids. CDR1 is SGHRS and CDR2 is YFSETQ in the germline V gene. CDR3 residues: CASSLDDSGANVLTF. CDR3 nucleotide sequence: TGCGCCAGCAGCTTAGACGACTCTGGGGCCAACGTCCTGACTTTC.

At least ten counts were recorded for this clonotype. DNA of the CDR3: TGTGCCAGCAGCTGGGAATCATACAATGAGCAGTTCTTC. Its translation: CASSWESYNEQFF. The chain joins TRBV7-8 to TRBJ2-1; unclear D gene. V was trimmed by 4 bases and J by 4 bases, leaving 8 bases between them. Germline V gene sequence: CDR1 SGHVS, CDR2 FQNEAQ. The CDR3 covers 13 residues.

J is TRBJ1-4 and V is TRBV20-1, with 9 bases fitting TRBD1. This CDR3 has 14 residues. The trim removed 0 bases at V and 7 bases at J, leaving 3 bases unmatched. The germline gives CDR1 DFQATT, CDR2 SNEGSKA (reference sequence). DNA of the CDR3: TGCAGTGCTAGAGACGGGACAGGGTCTGAAAAACTGTTTTTT. Protein sequence: CSARDGTGSEKLFF.

The chain recombines TRBV5-1 with TRBJ1-5, with TRBD1 as a possible D gene (6 bases). V was cut by 1 base and J by 5 bases, with 34 bases left in between. Germline V gene lookup returns CDR1 SGHRS and CDR2 YFSETQ. The CDR3 sequence is 22 residues long. CDR3 residues: CASSLHTALPTGFRQDDQPQHF. DNA of the CDR3: TGCGCCAGCAGCTTGCATACTGCTCTTCCGACAGGTTTCCGACAGGATGATCAGCCCCAGCATTTT.

The J gene is TRBJ2-1, the V gene TRBV7-9, with D maybe TRBD1 (6 bases). From germline, CDR1 is SEHNR and CDR2 FQNEAQ (reference sequence). This CDR3 has 16 amino acids. V lost 4 bases and J 7 bases, leaving 20 bases between the germline ends. The CDR3 sequence: CASSSAPGVVRNEQFF. The CDR3 DNA sequence: TGTGCCAGCAGCTCTGCACCAGGGGTCGTTCGTAATGAGCAGTTCTTC.

This clonotype has only a few counts. The chain couples TRBV12-3 or TRBV12-4 to TRBJ1-2; D is uncertain. The length of the CDR3 is 13 residues. Trimming left V 5 bases short and J 6 bases short, with 13 bases between. CDR3 DNA sequence: TGTGCCAGCAGTCCGGGGATCGCGGATGGCTACACCTTC. It translates to CASSPGIADGYTF.